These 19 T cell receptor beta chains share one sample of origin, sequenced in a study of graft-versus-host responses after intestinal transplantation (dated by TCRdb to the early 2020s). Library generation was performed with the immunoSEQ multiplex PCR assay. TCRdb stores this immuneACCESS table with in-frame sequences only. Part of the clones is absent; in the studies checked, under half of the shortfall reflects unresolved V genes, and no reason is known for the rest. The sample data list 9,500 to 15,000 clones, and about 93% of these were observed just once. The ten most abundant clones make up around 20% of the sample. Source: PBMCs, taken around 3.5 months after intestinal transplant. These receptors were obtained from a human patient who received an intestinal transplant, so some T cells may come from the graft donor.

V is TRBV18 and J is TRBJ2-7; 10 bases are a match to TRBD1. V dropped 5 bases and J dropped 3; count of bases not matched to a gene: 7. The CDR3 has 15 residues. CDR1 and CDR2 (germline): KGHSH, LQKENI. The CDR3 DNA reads TGTGCCAGCTCAGGAGGGACAGGGGCTTACTACGAGCAGTACTTC. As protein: CASSGGTGAYYEQYF.

CDR3 nucleotides: TGTGCCAGCAGCAAGGAACCCCACGGGGGACTAGCGGGAACTAGCACAGATACGCAGTATTTT. Encoded protein: CASSKEPHGGLAGTSTDTQYF. The gene calls are TRBV21-1 and TRBJ2-3; the listed D gene, TRBD2, was not tested against the DNA. TRBV21-1 is recorded as a pseudogene. The CDR3 extends over 21 amino acids.

The chain's CDR3 is CASSRAGQSNTEAFF. As DNA, the CDR3 is TGTGCCAGCAGCCGCGCGGGACAGTCGAACACTGAAGCTTTCTTT. The chain links TRBV7-9 to TRBJ1-1, with 7 bases aligning to TRBD1. Germline assignment: CDR1 SEHNR and CDR2 FQNEAQ (reference sequence). The CDR3 extends over 15 amino acids. With V trimmed by 5 bases and J by 1 base, 7 bases remained unmatched.

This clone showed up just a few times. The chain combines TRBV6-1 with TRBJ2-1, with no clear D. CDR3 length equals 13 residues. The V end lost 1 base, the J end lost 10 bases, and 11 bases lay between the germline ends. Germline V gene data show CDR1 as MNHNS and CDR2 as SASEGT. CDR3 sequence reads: CASSEGVLGEQFF. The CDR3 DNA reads TGTGCCAGCAGTGAAGGGGTCTTGGGGGAGCAGTTCTTC.

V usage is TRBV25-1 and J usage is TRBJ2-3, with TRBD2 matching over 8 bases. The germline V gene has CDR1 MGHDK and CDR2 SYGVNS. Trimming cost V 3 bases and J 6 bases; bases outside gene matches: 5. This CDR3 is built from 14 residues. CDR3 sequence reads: CASSEIREGDTQYF. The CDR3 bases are TGTGCCAGCAGTGAGATACGGGAGGGTGATACGCAGTATTTT.

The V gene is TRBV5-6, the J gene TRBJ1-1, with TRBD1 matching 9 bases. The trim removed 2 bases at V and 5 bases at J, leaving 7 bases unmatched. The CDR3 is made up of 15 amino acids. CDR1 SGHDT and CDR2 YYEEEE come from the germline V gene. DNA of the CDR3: TGTGCCAGCAGCTTTTTAGGACAGGGGAGAACTGAAGCTTTCTTT. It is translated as CASSFLGQGRTEAFF.

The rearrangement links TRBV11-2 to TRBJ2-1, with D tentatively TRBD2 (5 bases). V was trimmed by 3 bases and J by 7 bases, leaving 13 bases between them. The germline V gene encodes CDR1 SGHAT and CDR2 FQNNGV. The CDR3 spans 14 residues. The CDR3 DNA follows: TGTGCCAGCAGCTTCTACGGGGTATTGAATGAGCAGTTCTTC. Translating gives CASSFYGVLNEQFF.

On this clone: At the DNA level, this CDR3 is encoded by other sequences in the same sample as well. The CDR3: CASSYSPASYEQYF. CDR3 bases: TGTGCCAGCAGTTATAGTCCAGCTTCCTACGAGCAGTACTTC. V usage is TRBV6-5 and J usage is TRBJ2-7; D ambiguous. V shed 3 bases and J shed 1 base, with 10 bases lying between them. Germline V gene sequence: CDR1 MNHEY, CDR2 SVGAGI. The CDR3 contains 14 residues.

Written as DNA, the CDR3 is TGTGCCAGTCATGGGGGGAGCAATCAGCCCCAGCATTTT. Its protein is CASHGGSNQPQHF. The chain combines TRBV6-6 with TRBJ1-5; D possibly corresponds to TRBD1 (5 bases). This CDR3 region has 13 residues. Germline V gene sequence: CDR1 MNHNY, CDR2 SVGAGI (reference sequence). V shed 9 bases and J shed 1 base, with 10 bases lying between them.

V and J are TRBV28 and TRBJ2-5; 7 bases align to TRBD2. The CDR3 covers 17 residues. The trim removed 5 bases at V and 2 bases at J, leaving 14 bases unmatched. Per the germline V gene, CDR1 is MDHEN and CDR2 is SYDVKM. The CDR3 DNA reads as TGTGCCAGCAGTGCTCCCGGGGCGGGAGCCGGGCAAGAGACCCAGTACTTC. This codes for CASSAPGAGAGQETQYF.

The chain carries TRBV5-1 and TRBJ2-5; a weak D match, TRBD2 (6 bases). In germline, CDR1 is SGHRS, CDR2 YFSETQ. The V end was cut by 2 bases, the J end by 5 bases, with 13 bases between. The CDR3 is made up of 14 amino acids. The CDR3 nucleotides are TGCGCCAGCAGCTTCCCGGGAGCTGGGGAGACCCAGTACTTC. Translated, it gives CASSFPGAGETQYF.

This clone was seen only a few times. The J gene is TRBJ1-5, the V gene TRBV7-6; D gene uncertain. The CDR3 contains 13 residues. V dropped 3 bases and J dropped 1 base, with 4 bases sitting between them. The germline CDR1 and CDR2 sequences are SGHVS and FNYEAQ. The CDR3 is CASSFESNQPQHF. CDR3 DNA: TGTGCCAGCAGCTTCGAGAGCAATCAGCCCCAGCATTTT. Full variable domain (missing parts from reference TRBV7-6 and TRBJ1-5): GAGVSQSPRYKVTKRGQDVALRCDPISGHVSLYWYRQALGQGPEFLTYFNYEAQQDKSGLPNDRFSAERPEGSISTLTIQRTEQRDSAMYRCASSFESNQPQHFGDGTRLSIL.

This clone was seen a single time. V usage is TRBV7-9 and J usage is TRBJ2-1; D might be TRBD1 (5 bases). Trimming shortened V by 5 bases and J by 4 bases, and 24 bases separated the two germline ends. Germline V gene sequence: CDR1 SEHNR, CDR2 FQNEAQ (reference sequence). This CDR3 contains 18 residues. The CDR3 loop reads CASSTHQGHRPTYNEQFF. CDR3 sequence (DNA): TGTGCCAGCAGCACTCACCAGGGCCATCGGCCCACTTACAATGAGCAGTTCTTC.

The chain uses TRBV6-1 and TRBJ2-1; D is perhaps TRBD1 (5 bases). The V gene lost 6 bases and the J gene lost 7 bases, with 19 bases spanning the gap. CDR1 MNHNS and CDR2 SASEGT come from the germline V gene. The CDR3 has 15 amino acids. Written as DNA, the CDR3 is TGTGCCAGCAGCCCCCAGGGTGTCACCCTAAATGAGCAGTTCTTC. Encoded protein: CASSPQGVTLNEQFF.

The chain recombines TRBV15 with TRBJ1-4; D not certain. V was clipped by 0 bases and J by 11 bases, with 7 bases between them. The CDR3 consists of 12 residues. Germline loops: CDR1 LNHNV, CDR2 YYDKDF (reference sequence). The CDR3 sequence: CATSRDGAKLFF. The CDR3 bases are TGTGCCACCAGCAGAGACGGTGCTAAACTGTTTTTT.

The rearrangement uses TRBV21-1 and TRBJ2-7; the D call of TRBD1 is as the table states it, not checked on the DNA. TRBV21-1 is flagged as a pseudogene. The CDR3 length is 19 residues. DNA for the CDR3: TGTGCCAGCAGTAAAAAAACAATTCTGGACAGGGGGCTATCCTACGAGCAGTACTTC. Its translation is CASSKKTILDRGLSYEQYF.

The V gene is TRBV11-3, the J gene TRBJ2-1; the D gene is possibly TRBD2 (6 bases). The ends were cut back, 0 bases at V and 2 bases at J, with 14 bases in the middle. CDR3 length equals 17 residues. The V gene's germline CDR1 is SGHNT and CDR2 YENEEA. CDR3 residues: CASSLDRPGSPYNEQFF. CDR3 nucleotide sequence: TGTGCCAGCAGCTTAGATAGACCCGGGAGTCCCTACAATGAGCAGTTCTTC. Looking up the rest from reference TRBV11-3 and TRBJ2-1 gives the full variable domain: EAGVVQSPRYKIIEKKQPVAFWCNPISGHNTLYWYLQNLGQGPELLIRYENEEAVDDSQLPKDRFSAERLKGVDSTLKIQPAELGDSAVYLCASSLDRPGSPYNEQFFGPGTRLTVL.

The CDR3, as DNA: TGTGCCAGCAGAACCTCGGGGAACACTGAAGCTTTCTTT. It translates to CASRTSGNTEAFF. The V gene is TRBV7-8, the J gene TRBJ1-1; unclear D gene. Trimming left V 6 bases short and J 1 base short, with 9 bases between. This CDR3 spans 13 amino acids. CDR1 and CDR2 from the germline V gene are SGHVS and FQNEAQ.

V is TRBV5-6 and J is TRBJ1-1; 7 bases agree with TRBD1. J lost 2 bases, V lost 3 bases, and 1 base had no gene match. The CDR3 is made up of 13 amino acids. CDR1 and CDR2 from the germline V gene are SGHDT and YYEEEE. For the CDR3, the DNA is TGTGCCAGCAGCTGGGACAGAAACACTGAAGCTTTCTTT. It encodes CASSWDRNTEAFF.